What follows are 19 T cell receptor beta chains derived from one specimen sequenced in a study of T cells expressing NK-cell markers. For each CDR3 protein, TCRdb gives one entry from its re-call of the 5' RACE reads, without DNA. Its table records a few hundred thousand distinct CDR3 sequences. Sequencing used blood T cells: a sorted CD56 or NKG2C T cell subset, CD4+ or CD8+ T cells, or bulk PBMC T cells (not recorded which). The source is a man between 18 and 35 years old in good health.

This rearrangement joins TRBV5-5 to TRBJ1-6. CDR1 and CDR2 (germline): SGHKS, YYEKEE (reference sequence). The CDR3 covers 18 residues. The CDR3 loop reads CASSVHMAGESYNSPLHF.

The rearrangement joins TRBV6-2 or TRBV6-3 to TRBJ2-7. The CDR3 spans 14 residues. CDR1 and CDR2 (germline): MNHEY, SVGEGT. The chain's CDR3 is CASSYDRGYYEQYF.

The chain couples TRBV7-2 to TRBJ2-7; no DNA is available, so the TRBD1 call from TCRdb remains unchecked. Germline lookup yields CDR1 SGHTA and CDR2 FQGNSA. The CDR3 has 14 residues. CDR3 loop: CASSFLGVGYEQYF.

The genes are TRBV20-1 and TRBJ2-3; TCRdb's D call, TRBD2, is unchecked because there is no DNA. The CDR3 contains 12 residues. Per the germline V gene, CDR1 is DFQATT and CDR2 is SNEGSKA (reference sequence). The CDR3: CSAIREKDTQYF.

The chain joins TRBV28 to TRBJ2-2; TCRdb names TRBD1, which stays unverified in the absence of DNA. This CDR3 contains 16 residues. Germline loops: CDR1 MDHEN, CDR2 SYDVKM. The CDR3 sequence: CASWERGRGNTGELFF. Full variable domain (remainder filled in from reference TRBV28 and TRBJ2-2): DVKVTQSSRYLVKRTGEKVFLECVQDMDHENMFWYRQDPGLGLRLIYFSYDVKMKEKGDIPEGYSVSREKKERFSLILESASTNQTSMYLCASWERGRGNTGELFFGEGSRLTVL.

The V call is TRBV20-1, the J call TRBJ1-2; with no DNA, the TCRdb D assignment of TRBD1 cannot be verified. Germline V CDR1 and CDR2: DFQATT, SNEGSKA (reference sequence). This CDR3 has 17 amino acids. CDR3 in amino acids: CSARDGTAQNPNYGYTF.

This chain connects TRBV29-1 to TRBJ2-5; TCRdb lists TRBD1, though no DNA is available to test this call. The CDR3 length is 14 residues. The germline V gene encodes CDR1 SQVTM and CDR2 ANQGSEA. This CDR3 is CSVGGTGAPETQYF.

The rearrangement joins TRBV12-3 or TRBV12-4 to TRBJ2-1; as DNA is missing, the TRBD2 call by TCRdb cannot be tested. The CDR3 loop spans 13 amino acids. The CDR3 here is CASTTAGGDEQFF.

This chain uses TRBV5-1 with TRBJ1-1; TCRdb names TRBD1, which stays unverified in the absence of DNA. This CDR3 spans 15 amino acids. CDR1 SGHRS and CDR2 YFSETQ come from the germline V gene. Here the CDR3 reads CASSPEGVMNTEAFF.

The J gene is TRBJ2-7, the V gene TRBV7-6; there is no DNA to check the TCRdb D call of TRBD2. Germline loops: CDR1 SGHVS, CDR2 FNYEAQ. The CDR3 covers 15 residues. CDR3 protein: CASSTRLAGSGEQYF.

CDR3 sequence: CASTPGLAAPEQFF. V gene TRBV12-3 or TRBV12-4 combines with J gene TRBJ2-1; the D gene TCRdb calls, TRBD2, cannot be checked with no DNA. This CDR3 region has 14 residues.

The chain recombines TRBV7-6 with TRBJ1-2; the TCRdb D gene call, TRBD1, has no DNA to confirm it. The CDR3 length is 16 residues. Germline CDR1 and CDR2: SGHVS and FNYEAQ. CDR3 sequence reads: CASSLEAPQTGGGYTF.

V gene TRBV6-1 combines with J gene TRBJ1-1. From germline, CDR1 is MNHNS and CDR2 SASEGT. This CDR3 spans 16 amino acids. The CDR3 spells CASSASSQIMNTEAFF.

The chain combines TRBV6-5 with TRBJ1-1; no DNA is available, so the TRBD1 call from TCRdb remains unchecked. The CDR3 length is 15 residues. Germline V gives CDR1 MNHEY, CDR2 SVGAGI. This chain's CDR3 is CASSYSRERGTETFF.

The chain has TRBV7-2 and TRBJ2-4; TCRdb reports TRBD1, a call that lacks DNA to check it against. The CDR3 sequence is 15 residues long. The germline V gene has CDR1 SGHTA and CDR2 FQGNSA. CDR3 amino acids: CASSSQQGAKNIQYF. Variable domain in full (rest from reference TRBV7-2 and TRBJ2-4): GAGVSQSPSNKVTEKGKDVELRCDPISGHTALYWYRQSLGQGLEFLIYFQGNSAPDKSGLPSDRFSAERTGGSVSTLTIQRTQQEDSAVYLCASSSQQGAKNIQYFGAGTRLSVL.

This rearrangement joins TRBV27 to TRBJ2-1; TCRdb lists TRBD1, though no DNA is available to test this call. CDR3 length equals 16 residues. The germline V gene has CDR1 MNHEY and CDR2 SMNVEV (reference sequence). The CDR3 protein is CASSWPGGLSYNEQFF.

The chain links TRBV20-1 to TRBJ2-5; TCRdb lists TRBD1, though no DNA is available to test this call. Germline-derived CDR1 and CDR2 are DFQATT and SNEGSKA (reference sequence). The CDR3 has 15 residues. The CDR3 protein is CSARPRTQGRETQYF.

This sequence joins TRBV6-5 and TRBJ2-7; TCRdb proposes TRBD1, but this gene call is untestable without DNA. CDR3 length equals 17 residues. The germline CDR1 and CDR2 sequences are MNHEY and SVGAGI. Here the CDR3 reads CASSYSSQGVMFYEQYF.

CDR3: CATSDATGAWETQYF. The chain carries TRBV24-1 and TRBJ2-5; TCRdb selects TRBD1, and the lack of DNA leaves this call unchecked. The CDR3 extends over 15 amino acids. In germline, CDR1 is KGHDR, CDR2 SFDVKD.